This is a list of T cell receptor beta chains from one sample in a study of T-cell reconstitution after alpha-beta-depleted transplantation in children. TCRdb reanalysed the PCR reads using MiXCR and keeps one entry per CDR3 protein. The sample lists about 130,000 distinct CDR3 sequences, roughly 9% occurring once. The sample here was PBMCs, mostly from graft donor cells, taken 180 days after TCRalphabeta/CD19-depleted stem cell transplant. Source of these receptors: a girl less than two years old who had a stem cell transplant for combined immunodeficiency, so the T cells may come from the graft donor. Both conserved end residues are part of each CDR3. Fields, in order: clone size, V gene, J gene, D gene, CDR3 DNA, CDR3 protein. D genes are given only for firm matches. Size tells how often a clone was seen (once, few, many) or the class of an expanded clone, and some rows leave it out.

size: few; V: TRBV12-3/TRBV12-4; J: TRBJ1-1; D: NA; DNA: TGTGCCAGCAGTTTAGCGGGCAGGGGCGTCACTGAAGCTTTCTTT; CDR3: CASSLAGRGVTEAFF
size: NA; V: TRBV20-1; J: TRBJ2-4; D: TRBD1; DNA: TGCAGTGTTACAGGGGGCACGAACATTCAGTACTTC; CDR3: CSVTGGTNIQYF
size: NA; V: TRBV2; J: TRBJ2-7; D: NA; DNA: TGTGCCAGCAAGGGGACACAGTACTACGAGCAGTACTTC; CDR3: CASKGTQYYEQYF
size: few; V: TRBV12-3/TRBV12-4; J: TRBJ2-5; D: TRBD1; DNA: TGTGCCAGCAGACGAGACAGGGGTGAGACCCAGTACTTC; CDR3: CASRRDRGETQYF
size: NA; V: TRBV6-2/TRBV6-3; J: TRBJ2-3; D: NA; DNA: TGTGCCCGAGAATCGCACTTGCCGGGGGGCACAGATACGCAGTATTTT; CDR3: CARESHLPGGTDTQYF
size: few; V: TRBV20-1; J: TRBJ2-7; D: TRBD1; DNA: TGCAGTGCGTCGGGACAGGGGCAAGTCGAGCAGTACTTC; CDR3: CSASGQGQVEQYF
size: NA; V: TRBV27; J: TRBJ1-1; D: TRBD1; DNA: TGTGCCAGCAGTCCCAGGGGGCGGGAAGCTTTCTTT; CDR3: CASSPRGREAFF
size: few; V: TRBV29-1; J: TRBJ2-2; D: TRBD2; DNA: TGCAGCGTTGAACTGCTGGGAGGGACCACCGGGGAGCTGTTTTTT; CDR3: CSVELLGGTTGELFF
size: many; V: TRBV6-5; J: TRBJ2-7; D: NA; DNA: TGTGCCAGCAGTTACTCCATCCACTGGGTCTCTCTCGAGCAGTACTTC; CDR3: CASSYSIHWVSLEQYF
size: few; V: TRBV15; J: TRBJ2-3; D: NA; DNA: TGTGCCACCAGCAGAGGCTCCACCCTCGTCCTCCGGGATATCACAGATACGCAGTATTTT; CDR3: CATSRGSTLVLRDITDTQYF
size: few; V: TRBV5-1; J: TRBJ2-1; D: TRBD2; DNA: TGCGCCAGCAGTGTCCTAGCGGGAGCTTCCTCCTACAATGAGCAGTTCTTC; CDR3: CASSVLAGASSYNEQFF
size: NA; V: TRBV6-5; J: TRBJ2-2; D: NA; DNA: TGTGCCAGCAGTTACTTAATTAGGACCGGGGAGCTGTTTTTT; CDR3: CASSYLIRTGELFF
size: NA; V: TRBV7-6; J: TRBJ1-1; D: NA; DNA: TGTGCCAGCAGCGTCCTAGGGACTGAAGCTTTCTTT; CDR3: CASSVLGTEAFF